This entry concerns a single T cell receptor (beta chain). Generated by immunoSEQ multiplex PCR, the TCRdb table keeps only in-frame clones and is missing some. Of roughly 220,000 clones in the sample, approximately 83% were seen once. V trimming: 4 bases; J trimming: 4 bases; junction bases outside the gene matches: 13. Germline values: CDR1 LGHNA, CDR2 YNFKEQ. The CDR3 length is 17 residues. The source of the sample is a study of blood T cell repertoires in COVID-19. The rearrangement uses TRBV4-2 and TRBJ2-3, with 8 nucleotides matching TRBD1. The clonotype originates from a woman aged 55-69 years with acute or convalescent COVID-19. Sequencing input: peripheral blood. CDR3 residues: CASSRGQGPYDADTQYF. CDR3 DNA: TGTGCCAGCAGCCGCGGACAGGGCCCTTATGACGCAGATACGCAGTATTTT.